What follows describes a single T cell receptor beta chain. Assay used: immunoSEQ multiplex PCR; TCRdb lists only in-frame clones, some missing. The sample records about 280,000 clones, 88% being singletons. The sample originates from a study of blood T cell repertoires in COVID-19. Study information: COVID-19 samples from acute and convalescent phases originated in the United States, Italy and Spain.

Trimming removed 6 bases from V and 0 bases from J; junction bases left unmatched: 3. Germline V CDR1 and CDR2: SQVTM, ANQGSEA. This CDR3 contains 13 residues. The sequence derives from a woman between 25 and 40 years old with COVID-19, enrolled during active disease. Material: peripheral blood. The chain employs TRBV29-1 and TRBJ2-7; the match to TRBD2 covers 9 bases. As DNA, the CDR3 is TGCAGCGTCGGGACTAGCCCCTCCTACGAGCAGTACTTC. This translates into CSVGTSPSYEQYF.